A selection of T cell receptor beta chains follows, all from one sample in a study of regulatory T cells in long-lasting Graves disease. TCRdb re-called the multiplex PCR reads through MiXCR, storing one row per CDR3 protein. The sample has some 470,000 distinct CDR3 sequences, roughly 21% seen once. The sequencing here drew on peripheral blood mononuclear cells (PBMCs), taken when the disease was refractory, from a patient treated with antithyroid drugs. The receptor set was obtained from a female donor with Graves disease. The CDR3 runs from the conserved cysteine through the conserved F or W. D genes are given only for firm matches. For some rows the clone size is stated as once, few or many, or as a class when expanded; others skip it.

>many|TRBD2|TRBV10-3|TRBJ2-5
CAISVTSGREETQYF
TGTGCCATCAGTGTAACTAGCGGGAGAGAAGAGACCCAGTACTTC
>few|TRBD2|TRBV7-2|TRBJ2-7
CASSLTGLAGPRRAYEQYF
TGTGCCAGCAGCTTAACGGGACTAGCGGGACCCCGGAGGGCCTACGAGCAGTACTTC
>few|.|TRBV7-9|TRBJ2-5
CASSLQRVLEETQYF
TGTGCCAGCAGCCTTCAACGGGTTTTGGAAGAGACCCAGTACTTC
>many|TRBD1|TRBV20-1|TRBJ1-5
CSAHDRGGVGQPQHF
TGCAGTGCTCATGACAGGGGAGGTGTCGGGCAGCCCCAGCATTTT
>.|.|TRBV14|TRBJ2-3
CASSQVNGADTQYF
TGTGCCAGCAGCCAAGTGAACGGGGCAGATACGCAGTATTTT
>few|.|TRBV6-5|TRBJ2-6
CASSSMWSGANVLTF
TGTGCCAGCAGTTCCATGTGGTCTGGGGCCAACGTCCTGACTTTC
>many|.|TRBV10-1|TRBJ1-1
CASSEAVGSGEAFF
TGCGCCAGCAGTGAGGCGGTTGGATCGGGTGAAGCTTTCTTT
>many|.|TRBV28|TRBJ2-7
CASSPDTYEQYF
TGTGCCAGCAGTCCGGACACCTACGAGCAGTACTTC
>many|.|TRBV7-2|TRBJ1-2
CASSLGLSGGTYGYTF
TGTGCCAGCAGCTTAGGGCTGTCGGGCGGGACTTATGGCTACACCTTC
>.|.|TRBV19|TRBJ1-5
CASSTPEANQPQHF
TGTGCCAGTAGTACCCCAGAGGCCAATCAGCCCCAGCATTTT
>.|.|TRBV4-1|TRBJ2-6
CASSRGRARGANVLTF
TGCGCCAGCAGCCGAGGACGGGCGCGTGGGGCCAACGTCCTGACTTTC
>few|.|TRBV20-1|TRBJ2-7
CSARDDGTFYEQYF
TGCAGTGCTAGAGATGACGGGACATTTTACGAGCAGTACTTC
>few|TRBD2|TRBV11-3|TRBJ2-1
CASSLTSGATYNEQFF
TGTGCCAGCAGTTTAACTAGCGGGGCCACCTACAATGAGCAGTTCTTC
>many|.|TRBV20-1|TRBJ1-5
CSARQGSNQPQHF
TGCAGTGCTAGACAGGGTAGCAATCAGCCCCAGCATTTT
>.|.|TRBV7-9|TRBJ1-1
CATGRGEAFF
TGTGCCACCGGACGGGGTGAAGCTTTCTTT
>many|TRBD2|TRBV4-3|TRBJ2-4
CASSQDSRGVAGGGIQYF
TGCGCCAGCAGCCAAGATAGCCGTGGGGTAGCGGGAGGGGGCATTCAGTACTTC
>.|.|TRBV5-8|TRBJ1-4
CASSRLGRELSF
TGTGCCAGCAGCAGGTTGGGGAGGGAACTGTCTTTT
>many|.|TRBV12-3/TRBV12-4|TRBJ2-4
CASSFGAELAKNIQYF
TGTGCCAGCAGTTTTGGGGCAGAGCTAGCCAAAAACATTCAGTACTTC
>.|.|TRBV19|TRBJ1-5
CASVQGNSDQPQHF
TGTGCCAGCGTACAGGGTAACAGCGATCAGCCCCAGCATTTT
>many|TRBD1|TRBV11-2|TRBJ1-2
CASSGDSHYGYTF
TGTGCCAGCAGCGGGGACAGCCACTATGGCTACACCTTC
>once|.|TRBV7-2|TRBJ2-1
CASSLAATGVAGNEQFF
TGTGCCAGCAGCTTAGCGGCAACAGGGGTCGCGGGAAATGAGCAGTTCTTC
>few|.|TRBV11-2|TRBJ2-4
CASSLGGILLSKNIQYF
TGTGCCAGCAGCTTAGGAGGGATCCTCCTCAGCAAAAACATTCAGTACTTC
>many|.|TRBV27|TRBJ1-4
CASSADSIATNEKLFF
TGTGCCAGCAGTGCAGACAGTATAGCAACTAATGAAAAACTGTTTTTT
>.|TRBD1|TRBV11-1|TRBJ1-1
CASRPRLTGGDTEAFF
TGTGCCAGCAGACCTCGACTTACAGGGGGGGACACTGAAGCTTTCTTT
>many|.|TRBV27|TRBJ1-5
CASSLRARGGGQPQHF
TGTGCCAGCAGTCTCCGAGCAAGGGGTGGGGGTCAGCCCCAGCATTTT
>few|TRBD1|TRBV4-1|TRBJ1-2
CASSQPGGREDYGYTF
TGCGCCAGCAGCCAACCAGGGGGCCGGGAGGACTATGGCTACACCTTC
>few|.|TRBV20-1|TRBJ2-5
CSARDWSAQETQYF
TGCAGTGCTAGAGATTGGTCAGCCCAAGAGACCCAGTACTTC
>many|.|TRBV11-2|TRBJ1-3
CASSLRVAGNTIYF
TGTGCCAGCAGCCTCAGGGTAGCCGGAAACACCATATATTTT
>.|TRBD1|TRBV20-1|TRBJ2-7
CSAREPGQVYEQYF
TGCAGTGCTAGAGAACCGGGACAGGTTTACGAGCAGTACTTC
>.|.|TRBV24-1|TRBJ2-2
CATAQVSTGELFF
TGTGCCACCGCGCAGGTCAGCACCGGGGAGCTGTTTTTT
>many|TRBD2|TRBV7-8|TRBJ2-7
CASSYGGFGQALSGGPYEQYF
TGTGCCAGCAGCTACGGGGGATTCGGCCAGGCGCTTAGCGGGGGACCCTACGAGCAGTACTTC
>.|.|TRBV11-3|TRBJ2-7
CASSLEGRGGPPNTYEQYF
TGTGCCAGCAGCTTAGAGGGGCGAGGGGGGCCCCCCAACACCTACGAGCAGTACTTC
>few|.|TRBV28|TRBJ1-5
CASSLHTGNQPQHF
TGTGCCAGCAGTTTGCATACAGGTAATCAGCCCCAGCATTTT
>many|TRBD1|TRBV9|TRBJ1-2
CASSVQGAGGYTF
TGTGCCAGCAGCGTTCAGGGGGCAGGGGGCTACACCTTC
>many|.|TRBV27|TRBJ1-1
CASSLDGSFAEAFF
TGTGCCAGCAGTCTGGACGGGTCGTTCGCTGAAGCTTTCTTT
>few|TRBD1|TRBV5-1|TRBJ1-2
CASSLARQGARGYTF
TGCGCCAGCAGCTTGGCCCGGCAGGGGGCGCGAGGCTACACCTTC
>.|TRBD2|TRBV12-3/TRBV12-4|TRBJ2-1
CASSFLAGVDEQFF
TGTGCCAGCAGTTTCCTAGCGGGAGTTGATGAGCAGTTCTTC
>many|.|TRBV28|TRBJ2-5
CASSSPGGSSGETQYF
TGTGCCAGCAGTTCCCCTGGTGGCAGCTCCGGAGAGACCCAGTACTTC
>few|.|TRBV20-1|TRBJ1-2
CSAPDGGLFDYTF
TGCAGTGCTCCGGACGGAGGCCTGTTCGACTACACCTTC
>few|.|TRBV9|TRBJ1-2
CASSTRRGTYGYTF
TGTGCCAGCAGCACCCGGAGGGGGACTTATGGCTACACCTTC
>once|TRBD2|TRBV6-1|TRBJ2-7
CASSDPGGLAGLGLYEQYF
TGTGCCAGCAGTGACCCAGGGGGACTAGCGGGACTAGGGTTGTACGAGCAGTACTTC
>.|TRBD1|TRBV5-5|TRBJ1-1
CASSLRQGAGKDTEAFF
TGTGCCAGCAGCTTGAGGCAGGGGGCGGGTAAGGACACTGAAGCTTTCTTT
>.|TRBD1|TRBV7-6|TRBJ2-2
CASSFGTGPTGELFF
TGTGCCAGCAGCTTCGGGACAGGGCCCACCGGGGAGCTGTTTTTT
>many|TRBD2|TRBV6-1|TRBJ2-5
CASWGGMIETQYF
TGTGCCAGCTGGGGGGGAATGATTGAGACCCAGTACTTC
>.|.|TRBV19|TRBJ1-2
CASSIDNSIYGYTF
TGTGCCAGTAGTATAGACAACAGCATCTATGGCTACACCTTC
>few|.|TRBV29-1|TRBJ2-7
CSARTSGPDVQYF
TGCAGCGCAAGAACGTCGGGGCCCGATGTGCAGTACTTC
>.|.|TRBV28|TRBJ2-1
CASSLLSHEQFF
TGTGCCAGCAGTTTACTTAGCCATGAGCAGTTCTTC
>few|TRBD1|TRBV7-9|TRBJ2-7
CASSFPTGESLGRAYEQYF
TGTGCCAGCAGCTTCCCCACAGGGGAAAGCCTCGGAAGGGCCTACGAGCAGTACTTC
>once|TRBD1|TRBV11-2|TRBJ1-2
CASSSFGGQGGYGYTF
TGTGCCAGCAGCTCGTTTGGGGGACAGGGGGGTTATGGCTACACCTTC
>.|.|TRBV19|TRBJ1-1
CASSILGTEAFF
TGTGCCAGTAGTATACTAGGGACTGAAGCTTTCTTT
>.|.|TRBV7-9|TRBJ2-2
CASSSNRDSNTGELFF
TGTGCCAGCAGCTCGAACCGGGACTCCAACACCGGGGAGCTGTTTTTT
>many|.|TRBV20-1|TRBJ1-4
CSARDLTGPNEKLFF
TGCAGTGCTAGAGATCTGACAGGACCTAATGAAAAACTGTTTTTT
>many|TRBD1|TRBV6-2/TRBV6-3|TRBJ1-1
CASSWTGGVSEAFF
TGTGCCAGCAGTTGGACAGGGGGCGTCTCTGAAGCTTTCTTT